These 7 T cell receptor beta chains share one sample of origin, sequenced in a study of blood T cell repertoires in COVID-19. Repertoires were generated with immunoSEQ multiplex PCR, while TCRdb's copy carries only in-frame clones and drops some. The sample includes 390,000 or so clones, 90% of them seen just once. The material sequenced was peripheral blood. Receptor source: a man aged 18 to 29 with active or convalescent COVID-19.

The chain combines TRBV18 with TRBJ1-2; D unresolved. V lost 6 bases and J 8 bases, leaving 19 bases between the germline ends. This CDR3 comprises 14 residues. The germline gives CDR1 KGHSH, CDR2 LQKENI. The CDR3 sequence: CASSPGAAPGGYTF. The DNA for the CDR3 is TGTGCCAGCTCCCCCGGCGCGGCCCCCGGGGGCTACACCTTC.

The V and J genes are TRBV25-1 and TRBJ2-1, with TRBD1 matching over 8 bases. Germline CDR1 is MGHDK and CDR2 is SYGVNS. Trimming cost V 4 bases and J 9 bases; bases outside gene matches: 17. This CDR3 has 17 residues. The CDR3 sequence is CASSAQGAGYLPTEQFF. The CDR3 coding sequence is TGTGCCAGCAGTGCCCAGGGGGCGGGTTATCTCCCGACTGAGCAGTTCTTC.

This chain uses TRBV28 with TRBJ1-1, with TRBD1 as a possible D gene (6 bases). From germline, CDR1 is MDHEN and CDR2 SYDVKM. The CDR3 spans 13 residues. Trimming removed 7 bases at V and 0 bases at J, with 9 bases between. The chain's CDR3 is CASTGVLNTEAFF. CDR3 DNA sequence: TGTGCCAGCACAGGGGTCTTGAACACTGAAGCTTTCTTT.

CDR3 bases: TGTGCCAGCAGTTTATCTTTCTTGCCTAAATCCCTCCACTTT. Amino acids: CASSLSFLPKSLHF. The rearrangement links TRBV27 to TRBJ1-6; the D is unclear. This CDR3 comprises 14 residues. Per germline, CDR1 MNHEY and CDR2 SMNVEV (reference sequence). V was trimmed by 0 bases and J by 14 bases, leaving 14 bases between them.

The chain recombines TRBV27 with TRBJ2-7, with 11 bases lining up with TRBD1. V trimming: 5 bases; J trimming: 0 bases; junction bases outside the gene matches: 3. Germline-derived CDR1 and CDR2 are MNHEY and SMNVEV (reference sequence). The CDR3 sequence is 15 residues long. The DNA of the CDR3 is TGTGCCAGCAGTGCTGGGACAGGGGGCTCCTACGAGCAGTACTTC. Translating gives CASSAGTGGSYEQYF.

The chain combines TRBV18 with TRBJ2-7; a possible D gene is TRBD1 (6 bases). The CDR3 has 14 residues. V was trimmed by 6 bases and J by 4 bases, leaving 16 bases between them. Germline V CDR1 and CDR2: KGHSH, LQKENI. CDR3 sequence reads: CASSAVRGQYEQYF. The CDR3 nucleotides read TGTGCCAGCTCCGCAGTCAGGGGTCAGTACGAGCAGTACTTC.

The chain carries TRBV7-2 and TRBJ1-1; 7 bases are shared with TRBD1. V lost 5 bases to trimming and J lost 1 base; unmatched junction nucleotides: 7. The CDR3 contains 15 residues. In germline, CDR1 is SGHTA, CDR2 FQGNSA. The CDR3 sequence is CASSQQTGRNTEAFF. Written as DNA, the CDR3 is TGTGCCAGCAGCCAACAGACAGGGAGGAACACTGAAGCTTTCTTT.